This T cell receptor beta chain stems from a study of blood T cells in healthy people across ages. Study observations and caveats: Not knowing donor CMV status may have confounded expanded clonotype changes. The study regarded diversity estimates from one million T cells as underestimates.

This clonotype was counted between two and nine times. Its antigen is undetermined. Primed by a sample-barcoded 5' primer and a J-beta primer mix, a second PCR proceeded for about 6 to 11 cycles. Via MiXCR, TCRdb re-called the 5' RACE reads, giving one row per CDR3 protein. The sample comprises 1.4 million or so distinct CDR3 sequences, 35% to 45% of which are singletons, and around 4% rests with the top ten. The CDR3 contains 15 residues. The V gene end was trimmed by 6 bases and the J gene end by 7 bases; junction bases not matched to a gene: 9. The sample was blood. The clonotype was recovered from a young woman in good health. The V and J genes are TRBV12-3 or TRBV12-4 and TRBJ2-1; TRBD2 matches 10 bases. For the CDR3, the DNA is TGTGCCAGCAGAAAGCTAGCGGGAGTGGGAAATGAGCAGTTCTTC. It translates to CASRKLAGVGNEQFF.